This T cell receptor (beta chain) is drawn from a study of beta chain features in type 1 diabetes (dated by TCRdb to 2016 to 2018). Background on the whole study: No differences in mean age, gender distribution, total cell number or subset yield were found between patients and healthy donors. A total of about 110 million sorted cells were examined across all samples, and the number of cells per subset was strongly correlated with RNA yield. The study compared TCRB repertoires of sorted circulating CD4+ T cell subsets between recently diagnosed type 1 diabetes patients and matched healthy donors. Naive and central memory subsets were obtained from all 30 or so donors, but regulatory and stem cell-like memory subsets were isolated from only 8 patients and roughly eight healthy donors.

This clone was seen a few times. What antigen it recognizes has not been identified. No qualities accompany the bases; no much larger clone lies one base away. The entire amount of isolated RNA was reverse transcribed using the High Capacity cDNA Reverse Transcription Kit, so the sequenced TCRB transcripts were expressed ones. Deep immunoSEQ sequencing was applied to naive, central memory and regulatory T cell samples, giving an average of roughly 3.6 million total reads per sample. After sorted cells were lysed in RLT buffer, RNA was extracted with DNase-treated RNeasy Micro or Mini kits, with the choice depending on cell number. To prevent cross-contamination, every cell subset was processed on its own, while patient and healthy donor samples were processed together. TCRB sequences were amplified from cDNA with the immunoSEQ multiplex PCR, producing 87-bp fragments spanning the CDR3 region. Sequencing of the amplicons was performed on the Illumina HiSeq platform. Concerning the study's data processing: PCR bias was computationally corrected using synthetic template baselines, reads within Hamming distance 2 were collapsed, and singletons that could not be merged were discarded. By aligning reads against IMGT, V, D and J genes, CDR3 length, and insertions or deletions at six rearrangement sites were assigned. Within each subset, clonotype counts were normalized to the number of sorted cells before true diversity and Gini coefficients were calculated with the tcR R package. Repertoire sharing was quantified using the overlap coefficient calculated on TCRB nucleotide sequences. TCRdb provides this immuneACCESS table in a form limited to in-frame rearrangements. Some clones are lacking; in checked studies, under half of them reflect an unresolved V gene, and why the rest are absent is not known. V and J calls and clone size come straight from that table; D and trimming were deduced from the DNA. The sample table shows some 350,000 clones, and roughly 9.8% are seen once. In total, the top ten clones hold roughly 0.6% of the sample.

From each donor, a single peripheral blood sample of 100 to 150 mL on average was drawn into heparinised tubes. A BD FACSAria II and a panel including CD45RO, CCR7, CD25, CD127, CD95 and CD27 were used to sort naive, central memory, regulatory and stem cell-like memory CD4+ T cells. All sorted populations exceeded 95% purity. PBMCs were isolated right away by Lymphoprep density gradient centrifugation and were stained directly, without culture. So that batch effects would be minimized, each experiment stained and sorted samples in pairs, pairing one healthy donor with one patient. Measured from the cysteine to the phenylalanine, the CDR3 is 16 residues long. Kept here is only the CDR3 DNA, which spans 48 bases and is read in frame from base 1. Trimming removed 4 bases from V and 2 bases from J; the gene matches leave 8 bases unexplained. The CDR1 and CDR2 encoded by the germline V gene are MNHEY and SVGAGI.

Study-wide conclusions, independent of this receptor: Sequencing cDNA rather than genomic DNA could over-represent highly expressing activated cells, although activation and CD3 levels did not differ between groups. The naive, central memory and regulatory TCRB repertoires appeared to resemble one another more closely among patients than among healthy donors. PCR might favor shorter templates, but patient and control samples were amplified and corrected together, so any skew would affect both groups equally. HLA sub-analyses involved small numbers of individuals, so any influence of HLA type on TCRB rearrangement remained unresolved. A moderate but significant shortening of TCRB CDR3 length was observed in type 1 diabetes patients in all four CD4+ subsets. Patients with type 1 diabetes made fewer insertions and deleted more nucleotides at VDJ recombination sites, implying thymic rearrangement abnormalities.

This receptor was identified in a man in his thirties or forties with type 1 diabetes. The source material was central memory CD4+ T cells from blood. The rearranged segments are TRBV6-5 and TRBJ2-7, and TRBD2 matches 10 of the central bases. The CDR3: CASSSSFLAGAYEQYF. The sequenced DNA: TGTGCCAGCAGTTCCTCCTTCCTAGCGGGAGCCTACGAGCAGTACTTC.